Following are 5 T cell receptor beta chains from one sample sequenced in a study of cytomegalovirus exposure and HLA in healthy donors. Primers included in the PCR were 60 Vbeta and 13 Jbeta primers. Sequencing used immunoSEQ multiplex PCR; TCRdb keeps in-frame clones, though not all of them. The sample has 110,000 to 150,000 clones; 78% are singletons. The source material was PBMCs. The receptor source for this set is a female donor in good health and CMV-seronegative.

The genes are TRBV7-9 and TRBJ2-1; D possibly corresponds to TRBD1 (5 bases). The CDR3 extends over 10 amino acids. Germline V gene lookup returns CDR1 SEHNR and CDR2 FQNEAQ (reference sequence). The V gene lost 8 bases and the J gene lost 12 bases, with 11 bases spanning the gap. CDR3 sequence reads: CASGGRGQFF. DNA of the CDR3: TGTGCCAGCGGTGGAAGGGGGCAGTTCTTC.

V and J are TRBV18 and TRBJ1-2, with 7 bases aligning to TRBD1. Germline values: CDR1 KGHSH, CDR2 LQKENI. This CDR3 comprises 15 residues. With 3 bases clipped from V and 0 bases from J, the junction kept 4 bases outside the gene matches. CDR3 loop: CASSPGTATNYGYTF. The CDR3 DNA reads TGTGCCAGCTCACCGGGGACAGCAACTAACTATGGCTACACCTTC.

The V call is TRBV6-6, the J call TRBJ1-1, with D uncertain. Germline CDR1 reads MNHNY; CDR2 reads SVGAGI (reference sequence). CDR3 length equals 13 residues. The V end lost 5 bases, the J end lost 1 base, and 8 bases lay between the germline ends. CDR3 loop: CASSRVQNTEAFF. CDR3 sequence (DNA): TGTGCCAGCAGTAGAGTCCAGAACACTGAAGCTTTCTTT.

The chain employs TRBV27 and TRBJ1-4, with 8 bases lining up with TRBD1. Germline lookup yields CDR1 MNHEY and CDR2 SMNVEV (reference sequence). This CDR3 contains 14 residues. V lost 8 bases, J lost 8 bases, and 10 bases stayed unmatched. The CDR3 sequence is CASGRQGMGEKLFF. The CDR3 DNA sequence: TGTGCCAGCGGCCGACAGGGGATGGGGGAAAAACTGTTTTTT.

The chain employs TRBV25-1 and TRBJ2-2, with D unclear. CDR1 and CDR2 from the germline V gene are MGHDK and SYGVNS. The CDR3 consists of 13 residues. The V gene lost 8 bases and the J gene lost 6 bases, with 13 bases spanning the gap. This CDR3 reads CASCLTGAGELFF. The CDR3 DNA is TGTGCCAGCTGCTTGACTGGCGCCGGGGAGCTGTTTTTT.